These 10 T cell receptor beta chains were all obtained from the same sample, sequenced in a study of cytomegalovirus exposure and HLA in healthy donors. PCR involved 60 Vbeta and 13 Jbeta primers. Repertoires were generated with immunoSEQ multiplex PCR, while TCRdb's copy carries only in-frame clones and drops some. The table has some 130,000 clones, approximately 80% seen once; the top ten hold about 1.5%. The sample was PBMCs. The receptor source for this set is a female donor in good health and CMV-seronegative.

This clone is a singleton in its sample. V usage is TRBV4-1 and J usage is TRBJ2-2, with D maybe TRBD1 (5 bases). The CDR3 is 14 residues long. V dropped 0 bases and J dropped 5 bases, with 7 bases sitting between them. Germline V gene data show CDR1 as MGHRA and CDR2 as YSYEKL. CDR3 coding DNA: TGCGCCAGCAGCCAAGATCCAGGGACCGGGGAGCTGTTTTTT. Amino acid sequence: CASSQDPGTGELFF.

As concerns this clone: Other DNA sequences in the sample encode the same CDR3. The chain employs TRBV5-1 and TRBJ2-2, with 8 bases lining up with TRBD1. V dropped 0 bases and J dropped 0; count of bases not matched to a gene: 1. The CDR3 extends over 16 amino acids. Germline V CDR1 and CDR2: SGHRS, YFSETQ. In DNA, the CDR3 is TGCGCCAGCAGCTTGGAGACAGGGGCGAACACCGGGGAGCTGTTTTTT. Protein sequence: CASSLETGANTGELFF.

This sequence joins TRBV14 and TRBJ2-5, with D tentatively TRBD1 (6 bases). Germline CDR1 reads SGHDN; CDR2 reads FVKESK. V gave up 0 bases and J gave up 4 bases, with 9 bases separating them. This CDR3 is 14 amino acids long. This CDR3 reads CASSQDTGSETQYF. The CDR3 DNA follows: TGTGCCAGCAGCCAAGATACAGGGTCAGAGACCCAGTACTTC.

This clone was observed a single time. This sequence joins TRBV6-4 and TRBJ2-1; TRBD1 agrees at 9 bases. The CDR3 extends over 16 amino acids. Germline assignment: CDR1 MRHNA and CDR2 SNTAGT. V lost 2 bases, J lost 6 bases, and 8 bases stayed unmatched. The CDR3 reads CASSDQSRDRANEQFF. The CDR3 DNA is TGTGCCAGCAGTGACCAGTCCCGGGACAGGGCCAATGAGCAGTTCTTC.

In nucleotides, the CDR3 is TGTGCCATCAGTGAGGCGACAGGAGAAGCTTTCTTT. Residues: CAISEATGEAFF. V gene TRBV10-3 combines with J gene TRBJ1-1; the D gene is possibly TRBD1 (6 bases). With 2 bases removed from V and 8 bases from J, the gap between germline ends came to 9 bases. This CDR3 has 12 amino acids. In germline, CDR1 is ENHRY, CDR2 SYGVKD.

This clone has only a few counts. This rearrangement joins TRBV15 to TRBJ2-6; 9 bases are a match to TRBD2. Trimming removed 4 bases from V and 2 bases from J; junction bases left unmatched: 9. Germline V gene lookup returns CDR1 LNHNV and CDR2 YYDKDF (reference sequence). The CDR3 spans 18 residues. For the CDR3, the DNA is TGTGCCACCAGCAAAGGACTAGCGTCGGCAACTGGGGCCAACGTCCTGACTTTC. It specifies CATSKGLASATGANVLTF.

This chain uses TRBV18 with TRBJ2-7, with TRBD2 as a possible D gene (6 bases). The V end lost 1 base, the J end lost 5 bases, and 12 bases lay between the germline ends. Germline assignment: CDR1 KGHSH and CDR2 LQKENI. The CDR3 extends over 14 amino acids. The CDR3 reads CASSPLGGLNEQYF. The CDR3 DNA reads TGTGCCAGCTCACCACTCGGGGGTCTGAACGAGCAGTACTTC. Looking up the rest from reference TRBV18 and TRBJ2-7 gives the full variable domain: NAGVMQNPRHLVRRRGQEARLRCSPMKGHSHVYWYRQLPEEGLKFMVYLQKENIIDESGMPKERFSAEFPKEGPSILRIQQVVRGDSAAYFCASSPLGGLNEQYFGPGTRLTVT.

A single count supports this clone. This chain links TRBV27 with TRBJ1-5; no reliable D call. CDR3 length: 15 residues. From germline, CDR1 is MNHEY and CDR2 SMNVEV (reference sequence). Trimming took off 5 bases at V and 7 bases at J, with 18 bases between the two ends. CDR3 bases: TGTGCCAGCAGTCATAATTCCGGGGTCGGGCAGCCCCAGCATTTT. This sequence encodes CASSHNSGVGQPQHF.

This chain uses TRBV7-8 with TRBJ2-1, with unresolved D. This CDR3 is built from 11 residues. Trimming took 5 bases from V and 6 from J, leaving 5 bases between them. CDR1 is SGHVS, CDR2 FQNEAQ, per germline. Here the CDR3 DNA reads TGTGCCAGCAGCCCCTTCAATGAGCAGTTCTTC. Its protein is CASSPFNEQFF.

The chain joins TRBV4-3 to TRBJ2-7; D might be TRBD1 (6 bases). The CDR3 is 15 residues long. Germline loops: CDR1 LGHNA, CDR2 YSLEER. V lost 3 bases and J 5 bases, leaving 17 bases between the germline ends. The CDR3 spells CASSQNGQGQDEQYF. CDR3 nucleotide sequence: TGCGCCAGCAGCCAGAACGGTCAGGGGCAGGACGAGCAGTACTTC.